This TCR beta chain was profiled in a study of blood T cell repertoires in COVID-19. Study as a whole: COVID-19 samples from acute and convalescent phases originated in the United States, Italy and Spain. Sources were T cells, B-cell-depleted T cells, or PBMCs; the material itself was cDNA or gDNA.

The CDR3 spans 17 residues. Germline-derived CDR1 and CDR2 are MGHDK and SYGVNS. V dropped 2 bases and J dropped 2 bases, with 18 bases sitting between them. This clone was counted once. In the authors' methods: It was from reference gene primer amplification that nucleated cell counts were estimated. The protocol was immunoSEQ multiplex PCR, while the TCRdb copy is restricted to in-frame clones and leaves out a portion. V and J calls and clone size are copied from that table; D and trimming were computed from the DNA. Of roughly 40,000 clones in the sample, approximately 79% were seen once. The specimen was peripheral blood. The V gene is TRBV25-1, the J gene TRBJ2-5; a possible D gene is TRBD2 (6 bases). The sequence was collected from an elderly woman with acute or convalescent COVID-19. The CDR3: CASSETRDPLGQETQYF. The CDR3 region has the DNA TGTGCCAGCAGTGAAACGCGGGACCCCCTTGGGCAAGAGACCCAGTACTTC.